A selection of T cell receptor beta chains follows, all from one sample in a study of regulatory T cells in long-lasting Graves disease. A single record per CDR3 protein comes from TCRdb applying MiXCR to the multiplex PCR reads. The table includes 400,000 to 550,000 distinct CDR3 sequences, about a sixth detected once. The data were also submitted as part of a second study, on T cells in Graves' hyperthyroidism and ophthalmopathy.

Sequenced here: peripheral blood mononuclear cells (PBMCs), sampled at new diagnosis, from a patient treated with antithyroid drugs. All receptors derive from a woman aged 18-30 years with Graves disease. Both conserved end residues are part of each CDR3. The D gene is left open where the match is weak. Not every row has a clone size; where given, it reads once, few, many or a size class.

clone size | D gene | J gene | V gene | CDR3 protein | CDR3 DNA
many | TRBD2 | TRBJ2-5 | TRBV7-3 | CASSSGLAGGVGETQYF | TGTGCCAGCAGCTCGGGACTAGCGGGAGGTGTGGGAGAGACCCAGTACTTC
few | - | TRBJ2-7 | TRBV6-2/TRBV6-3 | CASSYPLGQSSSGQYF | TGTGCCAGCAGTTACCCCCTCGGACAGTCCTCAAGCGGGCAGTACTTC
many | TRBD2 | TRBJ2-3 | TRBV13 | CASSQTSGNPDTQYF | TGTGCCAGCAGCCAGACTAGCGGGAATCCCGATACGCAGTATTTT
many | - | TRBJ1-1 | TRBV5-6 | CASSREGVGVNTEAFF | TGTGCCAGCAGCCGTGAAGGTGTCGGGGTGAACACTGAAGCTTTCTTT
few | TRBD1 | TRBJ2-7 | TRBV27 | CASSRTGVGEQYF | TGTGCCAGCAGCCGGACAGGGGTTGGCGAGCAGTACTTC
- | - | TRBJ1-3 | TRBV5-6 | CASASEGYGNTIYF | TGTGCCAGCGCGTCAGAAGGGTACGGAAACACCATATATTTT
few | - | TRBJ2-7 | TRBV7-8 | CASSFTQLGYEQYF | TGTGCCAGCAGCTTTACTCAACTAGGTTACGAGCAGTACTTC
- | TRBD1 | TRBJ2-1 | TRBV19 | CASRQKDRSNEQFF | TGTGCCAGTAGGCAAAAGGACAGGTCGAATGAGCAGTTCTTC
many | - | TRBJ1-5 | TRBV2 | CASRGDANQPQHF | TGTGCCAGCAGAGGGGACGCGAATCAGCCCCAGCATTTT
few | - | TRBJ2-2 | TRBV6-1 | CASRETGSSSGELFF | TGTGCCAGCAGAGAAACGGGTAGTTCGTCCGGGGAGCTGTTTTTT
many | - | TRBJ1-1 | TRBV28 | CASRPGGGGGAFF | TGTGCCAGCAGACCCGGGGGAGGGGGGGGAGCTTTCTTT
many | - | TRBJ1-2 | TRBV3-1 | CASSQDGAVKAYGYTF | TGTGCCAGCAGCCAAGATGGGGCAGTGAAGGCCTATGGCTACACCTTC
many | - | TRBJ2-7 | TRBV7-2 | CASSLAPEGEQYF | TGTGCCAGCAGCTTAGCTCCCGAAGGCGAGCAGTACTTC
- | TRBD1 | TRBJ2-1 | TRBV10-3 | CAISARDRGWDEQFF | TGTGCCATCAGCGCCCGGGACAGGGGCTGGGATGAGCAGTTCTTC
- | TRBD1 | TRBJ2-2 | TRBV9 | CASSVTGITGELFF | TGTGCCAGCAGCGTGACAGGGATAACCGGGGAGCTGTTTTTT
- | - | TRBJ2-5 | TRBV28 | CASSVDGTLRGETQYF | TGTGCCAGCAGCGTAGACGGGACCCTTCGAGGGGAGACCCAGTACTTC
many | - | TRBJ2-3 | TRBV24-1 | CATSVNRYTDTQYF | TGTGCCACCAGTGTAAACAGGTACACAGATACGCAGTATTTT
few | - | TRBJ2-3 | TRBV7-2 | CASSLLAVTSTDTQYF | TGTGCCAGCAGCTTACTAGCAGTAACTAGCACAGATACGCAGTATTTT
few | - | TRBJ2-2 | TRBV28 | CASSSEFRALFF | TGTGCCAGCAGTTCGGAATTCCGGGCGCTGTTTTTT
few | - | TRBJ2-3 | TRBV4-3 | CASSQGTVTDTQYF | TGCGCCAGCAGCCAAGGGACAGTCACAGATACGCAGTATTTT